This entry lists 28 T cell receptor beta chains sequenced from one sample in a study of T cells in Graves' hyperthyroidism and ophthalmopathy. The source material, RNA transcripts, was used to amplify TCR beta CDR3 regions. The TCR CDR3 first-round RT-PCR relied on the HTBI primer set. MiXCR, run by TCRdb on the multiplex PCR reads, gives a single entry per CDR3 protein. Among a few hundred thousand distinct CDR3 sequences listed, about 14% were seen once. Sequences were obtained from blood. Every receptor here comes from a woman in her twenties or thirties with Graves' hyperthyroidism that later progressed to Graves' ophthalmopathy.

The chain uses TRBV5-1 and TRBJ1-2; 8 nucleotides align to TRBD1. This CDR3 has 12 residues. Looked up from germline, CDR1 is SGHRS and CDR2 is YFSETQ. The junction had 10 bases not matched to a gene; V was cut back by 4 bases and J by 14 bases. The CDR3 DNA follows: TGCGCCAGCAGCCCCGGACAGGGAGGATTTACCTTC. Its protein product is CASSPGQGGFTF.

The CDR3 protein is CASSLTGHPYEQYF. CDR3 coding DNA: TGTGCCAGCAGCTTAACAGGACACCCCTACGAGCAGTACTTC. This chain links TRBV11-2 with TRBJ2-7; possibly TRBD1 for D (5 bases). Trimming shortened V by 2 bases and J by 2 bases, and 10 bases separated the two germline ends. CDR3 length equals 14 residues. CDR1 is SGHAT, CDR2 FQNNGV, per germline.

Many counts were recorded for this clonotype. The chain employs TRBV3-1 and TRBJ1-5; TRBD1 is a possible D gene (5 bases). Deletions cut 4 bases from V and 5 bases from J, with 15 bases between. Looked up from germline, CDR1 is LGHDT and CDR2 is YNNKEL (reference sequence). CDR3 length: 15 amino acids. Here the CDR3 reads CASSPLWGRDQPQHF. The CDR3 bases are TGTGCCAGCAGCCCCCTCTGGGGCAGGGATCAGCCCCAGCATTTT.

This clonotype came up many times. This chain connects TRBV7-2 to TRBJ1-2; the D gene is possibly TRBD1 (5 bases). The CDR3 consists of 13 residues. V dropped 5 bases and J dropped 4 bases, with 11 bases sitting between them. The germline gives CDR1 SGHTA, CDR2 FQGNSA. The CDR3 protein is CASSPDITYGYTF. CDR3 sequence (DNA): TGTGCCAGCAGCCCGGACATAACCTATGGCTACACCTTC.

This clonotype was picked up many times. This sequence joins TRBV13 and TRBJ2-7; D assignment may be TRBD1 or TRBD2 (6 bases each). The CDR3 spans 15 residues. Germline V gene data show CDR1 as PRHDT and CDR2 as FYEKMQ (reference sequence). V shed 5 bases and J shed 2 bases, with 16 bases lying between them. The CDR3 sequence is CASSPRGDKPYEQYF. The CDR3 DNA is TGTGCCAGCAGCCCCCGCGGGGACAAACCCTACGAGCAGTACTTC.

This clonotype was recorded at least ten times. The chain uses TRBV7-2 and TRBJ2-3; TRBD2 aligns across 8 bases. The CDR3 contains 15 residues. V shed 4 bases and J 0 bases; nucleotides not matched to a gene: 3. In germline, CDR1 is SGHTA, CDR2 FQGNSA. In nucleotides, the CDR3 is TGTGCCAGCAGCTCAAGCGGGAGCAGCACAGATACGCAGTATTTT. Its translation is CASSSSGSSTDTQYF.

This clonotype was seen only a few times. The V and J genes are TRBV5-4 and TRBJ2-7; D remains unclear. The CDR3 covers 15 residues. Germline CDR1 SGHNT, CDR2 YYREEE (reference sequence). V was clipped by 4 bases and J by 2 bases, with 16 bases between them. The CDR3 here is CASSLRRDKTYEQYF. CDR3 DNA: TGTGCCAGCAGCCTTCGACGCGACAAAACCTACGAGCAGTACTTC.

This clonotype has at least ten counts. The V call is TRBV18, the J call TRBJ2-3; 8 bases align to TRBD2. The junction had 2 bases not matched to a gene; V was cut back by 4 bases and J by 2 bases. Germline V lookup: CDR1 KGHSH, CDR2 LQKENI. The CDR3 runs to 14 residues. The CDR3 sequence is CASSLAGTTDTQYF. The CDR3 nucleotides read TGTGCCAGCTCACTAGCGGGAACCACAGATACGCAGTATTTT.

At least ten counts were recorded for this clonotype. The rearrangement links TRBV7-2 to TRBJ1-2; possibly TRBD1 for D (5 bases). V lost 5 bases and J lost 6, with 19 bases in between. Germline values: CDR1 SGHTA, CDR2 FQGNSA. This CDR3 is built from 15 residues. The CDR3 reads CASSARSGKNDGYTF. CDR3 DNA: TGTGCCAGCAGCGCCAGATCAGGGAAAAACGATGGCTACACCTTC.

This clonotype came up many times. CDR3 loop: CASRITGAKETQYF. As DNA, the CDR3 is TGTGCCAGCCGAATAACCGGGGCCAAAGAGACCCAGTACTTC. The chain employs TRBV27 and TRBJ2-5; D possibly uses TRBD1 or TRBD2 (5 bases each). This CDR3 is built from 14 residues. Trimming cost V 8 bases and J 3 bases, with 16 bases left between them. CDR1 MNHEY and CDR2 SMNVEV come from the germline V gene (reference sequence).

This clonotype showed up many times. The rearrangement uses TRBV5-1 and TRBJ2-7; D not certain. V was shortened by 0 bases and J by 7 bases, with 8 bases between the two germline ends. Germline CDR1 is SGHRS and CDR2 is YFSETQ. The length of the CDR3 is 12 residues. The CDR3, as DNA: TGCGCCAGCAGCTTGGTCTACGGGGAGCAGTACTTC. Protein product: CASSLVYGEQYF.

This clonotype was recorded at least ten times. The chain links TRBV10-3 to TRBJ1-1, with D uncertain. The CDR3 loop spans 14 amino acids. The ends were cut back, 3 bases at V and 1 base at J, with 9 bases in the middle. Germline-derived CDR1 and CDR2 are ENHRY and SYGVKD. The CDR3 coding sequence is TGTGCCATCAGTGAATTTCAGGCGAACACTGAAGCTTTCTTT. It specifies CAISEFQANTEAFF.

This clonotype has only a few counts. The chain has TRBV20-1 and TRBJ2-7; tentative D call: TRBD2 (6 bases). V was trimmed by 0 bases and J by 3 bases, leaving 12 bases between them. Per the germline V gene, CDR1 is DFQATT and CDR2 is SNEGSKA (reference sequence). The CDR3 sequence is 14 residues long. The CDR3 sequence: CSAREGGGGYEQYF. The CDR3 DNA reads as TGCAGTGCTAGAGAAGGTGGGGGAGGCTACGAGCAGTACTTC.

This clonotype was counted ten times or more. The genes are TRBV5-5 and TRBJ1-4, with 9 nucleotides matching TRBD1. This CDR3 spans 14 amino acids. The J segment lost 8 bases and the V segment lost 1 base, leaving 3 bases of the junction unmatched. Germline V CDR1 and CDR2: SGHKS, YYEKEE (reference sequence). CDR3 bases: TGTGCCAGCAGCTTGTGGGGGACAGGGGAAAAACTGTTTTTT. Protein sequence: CASSLWGTGEKLFF.

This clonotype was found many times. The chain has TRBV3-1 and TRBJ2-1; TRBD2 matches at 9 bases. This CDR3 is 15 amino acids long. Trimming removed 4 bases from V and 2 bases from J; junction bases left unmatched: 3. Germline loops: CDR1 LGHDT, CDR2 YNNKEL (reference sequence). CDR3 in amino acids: CASSLSGSAYNEQFF. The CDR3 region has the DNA TGTGCCAGCAGCCTTAGCGGGAGCGCCTACAATGAGCAGTTCTTC.

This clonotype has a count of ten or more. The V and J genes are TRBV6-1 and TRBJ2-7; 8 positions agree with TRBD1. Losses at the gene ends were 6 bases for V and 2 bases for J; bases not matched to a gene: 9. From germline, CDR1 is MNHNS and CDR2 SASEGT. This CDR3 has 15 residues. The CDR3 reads CASRATRGPTYEQYF. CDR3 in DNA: TGTGCCAGCAGGGCCACCAGGGGGCCCACCTACGAGCAGTACTTC.

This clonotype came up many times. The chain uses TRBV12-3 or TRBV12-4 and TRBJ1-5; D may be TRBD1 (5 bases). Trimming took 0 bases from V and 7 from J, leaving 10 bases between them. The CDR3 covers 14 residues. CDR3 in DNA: TGTGCCAGCAGTTTAGCGCAAGGGGAACAGCCCCAGCATTTT. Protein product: CASSLAQGEQPQHF.

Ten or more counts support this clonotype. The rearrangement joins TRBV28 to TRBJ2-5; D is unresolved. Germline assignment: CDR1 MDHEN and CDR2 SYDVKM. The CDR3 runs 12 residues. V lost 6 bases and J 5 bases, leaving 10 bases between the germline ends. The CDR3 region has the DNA TGTGCCAGCAGCCCCAGTCCGGAGACCCAGTACTTC. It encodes CASSPSPETQYF.

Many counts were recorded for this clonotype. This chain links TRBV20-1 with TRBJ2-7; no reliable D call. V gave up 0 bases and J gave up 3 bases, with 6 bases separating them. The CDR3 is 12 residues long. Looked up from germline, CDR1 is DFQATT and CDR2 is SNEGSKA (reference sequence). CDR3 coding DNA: TGCAGTGCTAGAGACTGGAGCTACGAGCAGTACTTC. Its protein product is CSARDWSYEQYF.

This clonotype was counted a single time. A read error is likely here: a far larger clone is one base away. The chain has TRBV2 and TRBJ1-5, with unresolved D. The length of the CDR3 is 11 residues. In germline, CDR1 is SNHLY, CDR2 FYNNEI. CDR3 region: CAGSFNQPQHF. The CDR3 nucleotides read TGTGCCGGCAGTTTCAATCAGCCCCAGCATTTT.

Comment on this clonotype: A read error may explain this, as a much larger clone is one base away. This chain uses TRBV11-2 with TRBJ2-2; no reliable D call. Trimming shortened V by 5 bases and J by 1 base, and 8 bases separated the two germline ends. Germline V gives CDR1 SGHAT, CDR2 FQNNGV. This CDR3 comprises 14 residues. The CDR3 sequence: CASSLSVNTGELFF. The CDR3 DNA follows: TGTGCCAGCAGCCTATCGGTGAACACCGGGGAGCTGTTTTTT.

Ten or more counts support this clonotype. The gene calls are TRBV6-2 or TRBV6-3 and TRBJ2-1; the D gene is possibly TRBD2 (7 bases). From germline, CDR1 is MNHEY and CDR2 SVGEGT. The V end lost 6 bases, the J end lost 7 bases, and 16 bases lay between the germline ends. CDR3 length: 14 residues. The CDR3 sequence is CASRWGGARNEQFF. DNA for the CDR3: TGTGCCAGCAGGTGGGGGGGGGCCAGAAATGAGCAGTTCTTC.

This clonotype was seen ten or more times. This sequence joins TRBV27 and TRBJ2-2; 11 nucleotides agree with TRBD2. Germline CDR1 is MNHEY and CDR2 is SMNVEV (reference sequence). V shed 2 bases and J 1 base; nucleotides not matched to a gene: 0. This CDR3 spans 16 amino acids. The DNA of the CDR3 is TGTGCCAGCAGTTTAGGACTAGCGGGGAACACCGGGGAGCTGTTTTTT. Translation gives CASSLGLAGNTGELFF.

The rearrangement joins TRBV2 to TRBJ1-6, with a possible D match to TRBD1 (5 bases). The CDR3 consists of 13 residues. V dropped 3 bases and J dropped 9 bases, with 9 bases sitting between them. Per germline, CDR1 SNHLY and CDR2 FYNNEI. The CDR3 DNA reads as TGTGCCAGCAGTGACAGGGAAGGTTCACCCCTCCACTTT. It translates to CASSDREGSPLHF.

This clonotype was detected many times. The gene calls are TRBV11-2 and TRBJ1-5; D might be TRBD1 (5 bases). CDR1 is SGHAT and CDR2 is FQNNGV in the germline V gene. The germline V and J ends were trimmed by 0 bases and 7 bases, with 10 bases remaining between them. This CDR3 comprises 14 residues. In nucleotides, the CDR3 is TGTGCCAGCAGCTTAGACGGGGCTAGGCAGCCCCAGCATTTT. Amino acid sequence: CASSLDGARQPQHF.

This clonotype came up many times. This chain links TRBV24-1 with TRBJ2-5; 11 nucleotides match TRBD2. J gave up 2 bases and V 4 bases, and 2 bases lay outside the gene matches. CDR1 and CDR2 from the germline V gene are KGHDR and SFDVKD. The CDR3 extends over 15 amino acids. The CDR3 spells CATSEGTSGQETQYF. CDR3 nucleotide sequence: TGTGCCACCAGTGAGGGGACTAGCGGACAAGAGACCCAGTACTTC.

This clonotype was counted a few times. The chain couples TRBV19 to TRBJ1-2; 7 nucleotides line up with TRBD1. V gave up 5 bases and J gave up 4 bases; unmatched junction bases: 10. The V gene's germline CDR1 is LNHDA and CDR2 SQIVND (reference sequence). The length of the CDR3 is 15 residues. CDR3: CASSAYRDSPYGYTF. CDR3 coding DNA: TGTGCCAGTAGTGCATACCGGGACAGTCCCTATGGCTACACCTTC.

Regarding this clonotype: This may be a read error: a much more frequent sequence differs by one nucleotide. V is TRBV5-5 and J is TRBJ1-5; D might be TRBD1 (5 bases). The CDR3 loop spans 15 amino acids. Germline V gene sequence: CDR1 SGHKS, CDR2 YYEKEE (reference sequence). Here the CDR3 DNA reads TGTGCCAGCAGCGTAGAGGCAGGGAGCAATCCGCCCCAGCATTTT. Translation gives CASSVEAGSNPPQHF. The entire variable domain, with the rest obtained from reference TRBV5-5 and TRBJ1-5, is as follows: DAGVTQSPTHLIKTRGQQVTLRCSPISGHKSVSWYQQVLGQGPQFIFQYYEKEERGRGNFPDRFSARQFPNYSSELNVNALLLGDSALYLCASSVEAGSNPPQHFGDGTRLSIL.